The present T cell receptor beta chain was sequenced within a study of cytomegalovirus exposure and HLA in healthy donors. Broader study findings: Later examination showed HLA-associated TCR beta chains had greater clonal expansion than equally common others. Rarity held for most TCR sequences, but there were some public TCRs that occurred in many donors. Specific recognition of CMV antigens was confirmed in vitro for a few chains (all CMV-associated).

The CDR3 loop spans 11 amino acids. V was clipped by 6 bases and J by 5 bases, with 8 bases between them. Germline-derived CDR1 and CDR2 are ENHRY and SYGVKD. To note about this clone: The antigen remains unidentified.

The PCR ran on 60 Vbeta and 13 Jbeta primers. Authors' analysis steps: Approximately 9.9 million shared chains were among the roughly 80 million unique TCR beta chains that a later analysis counted. Data came from immunoSEQ multiplex PCR; TCRdb stores just in-frame clones and leaves some out. The DNA gave D and trimming, while V, J and clone size come from that table. The sample carries about 190,000 clones, roughly four fifths recorded once. The sequence was obtained from a woman in her twenties or thirties in good health and CMV-seropositive. The sample taken for sequencing was PBMCs. The chain joins TRBV10-3 to TRBJ2-7, with D perhaps matching TRBD1 (5 bases). CDR3 amino acids: CAIRGRDEQYF. The DNA of the CDR3 is TGTGCCATCAGAGGCAGGGACGAGCAGTACTTC.